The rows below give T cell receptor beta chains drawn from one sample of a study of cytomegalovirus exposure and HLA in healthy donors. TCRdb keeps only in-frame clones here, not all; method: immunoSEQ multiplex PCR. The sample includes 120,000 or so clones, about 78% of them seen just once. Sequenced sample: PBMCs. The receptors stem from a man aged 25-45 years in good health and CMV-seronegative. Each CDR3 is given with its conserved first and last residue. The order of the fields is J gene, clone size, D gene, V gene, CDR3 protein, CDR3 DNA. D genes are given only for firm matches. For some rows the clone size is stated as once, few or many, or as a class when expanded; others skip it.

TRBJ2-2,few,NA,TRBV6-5,CASSYSMRAGGELFF,TGTGCCAGCAGTTACTCGATGAGGGCGGGCGGGGAGCTGTTTTTT
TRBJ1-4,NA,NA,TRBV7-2,CASSPRFRGGNEKLFF,TGTGCCAGCAGCCCCCGGTTTCGTGGAGGGAATGAAAAACTGTTTTTT
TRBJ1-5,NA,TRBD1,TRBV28,CASSPGTGPQPQHF,TGTGCCAGCAGTCCCGGGACAGGGCCTCAGCCCCAGCATTTT
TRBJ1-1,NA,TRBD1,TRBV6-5,CASSYARQGWYTEAFF,TGTGCCAGCAGTTACGCCCGACAGGGGTGGTACACTGAAGCTTTCTTT
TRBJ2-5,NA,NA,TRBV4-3,CASSQDLTVQETQYF,TGCGCCAGCAGCCAAGACTTGACAGTCCAAGAGACCCAGTACTTC
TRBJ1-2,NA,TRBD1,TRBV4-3,CASSQQQGAGYGYTF,TGCGCCAGCAGCCAGCAACAGGGGGCTGGTTATGGCTACACCTTC
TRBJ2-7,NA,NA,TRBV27,CASSLGRAYEQYF,TGTGCCAGCAGTTTGGGCAGGGCCTACGAGCAGTACTTC
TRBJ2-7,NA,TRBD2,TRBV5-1,CASSETGDPGLAGYEQYF,TGCGCCAGCAGCGAGACAGGGGATCCGGGACTAGCGGGGTACGAGCAGTACTTC
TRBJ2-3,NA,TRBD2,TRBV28,CASRAGGQLGTDTQYF,TGTGCCAGCAGGGCGGGGGGACAACTGGGCACAGATACGCAGTATTTT
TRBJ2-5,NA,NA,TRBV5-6,CASSSPLRGETQYF,TGTGCCAGCAGCTCCCCACTAAGGGGAGAGACCCAGTACTTC
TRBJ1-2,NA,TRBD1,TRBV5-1,CASSLDRVDYGYTF,TGCGCCAGCAGCCTGGACAGGGTAGACTATGGCTACACCTTC
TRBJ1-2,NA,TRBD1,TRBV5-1,CASSGGQGDVYGYTF,TGCGCCAGCAGCGGGGGACAGGGGGATGTCTATGGCTACACCTTC
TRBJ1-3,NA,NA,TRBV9,CASSVGQGTAGNTIYF,TGTGCCAGCAGCGTAGGTCAGGGGACCGCAGGAAACACCATATATTTT
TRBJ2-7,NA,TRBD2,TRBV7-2,CASSLSLAGGQSEQYF,TGTGCCAGCAGCTTAAGTCTAGCGGGGGGGCAATCCGAGCAGTACTTC
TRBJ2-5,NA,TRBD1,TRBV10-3,CAISESIGTGGKTQYF,TGTGCCATCAGTGAGTCAATAGGGACAGGGGGAAAGACCCAGTACTTC
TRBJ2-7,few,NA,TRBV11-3,CASSFGSSYEQYF,TGTGCCAGCAGCTTCGGGAGCTCCTACGAGCAGTACTTC
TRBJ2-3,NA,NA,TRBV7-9,CASSSPGLPGDTQYF,TGTGCCAGCAGCTCTCCGGGACTCCCTGGGGATACGCAGTATTTT
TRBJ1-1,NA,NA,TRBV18,CASSSRNLGVGYTEAFF,TGTGCCAGCTCATCCCGCAACTTGGGAGTCGGTTATACTGAAGCTTTCTTT
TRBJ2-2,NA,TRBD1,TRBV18,CASSPKQGPLNTGELFF,TGTGCCAGCTCACCCAAACAGGGGCCCCTGAACACCGGGGAGCTGTTTTTT
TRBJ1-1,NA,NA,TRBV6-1,CASSMSLQAFF,TGTGCCAGCAGTATGTCACTTCAAGCTTTCTTT
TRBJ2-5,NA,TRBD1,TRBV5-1,CASSPGQGPAAQYF,TGCGCCAGCAGCCCAGGACAGGGCCCCGCGGCCCAGTACTTC
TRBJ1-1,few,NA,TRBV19,CASSIRSGRSTEAFF,TGTGCCAGTAGTATACGGTCGGGGAGGAGCACTGAAGCTTTCTTT
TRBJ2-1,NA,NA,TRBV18,CASSRERTYNEQFF,TGTGCCAGCTCCCGGGAGCGGACCTACAATGAGCAGTTCTTC
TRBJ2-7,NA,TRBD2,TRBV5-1,CASSSPSRGGGEQYF,TGCGCCAGCAGTTCTCCTTCGCGGGGGGGCGGCGAGCAGTACTTC
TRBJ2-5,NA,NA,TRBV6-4,CASSGTRPEREETQYF,TGTGCCAGCAGTGGTACTAGACCCGAGAGAGAAGAGACCCAGTACTTC
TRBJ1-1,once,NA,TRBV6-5,CASSYSSSAEAFF,TGTGCCAGCAGTTACTCGTCTTCAGCTGAAGCTTTCTTT
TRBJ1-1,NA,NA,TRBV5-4,CASSFVGGDTEAFF,TGTGCCAGCAGCTTCGTGGGCGGGGACACTGAAGCTTTCTTT
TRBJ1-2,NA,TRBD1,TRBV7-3,CASSPQGADGYTF,TGTGCCAGCAGCCCACAGGGGGCAGATGGCTACACCTTC
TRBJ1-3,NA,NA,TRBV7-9,CASSFYGGSGNTIYF,TGTGCCAGCAGTTTCTATGGGGGGTCTGGAAACACCATATATTTT
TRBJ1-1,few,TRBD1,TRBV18,CASSQTPYRGTEAFF,TGTGCCAGCTCACAAACACCCTACAGGGGTACTGAAGCTTTCTTT
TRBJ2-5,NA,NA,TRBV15,CATSRDQGGQETQYF,TGTGCCACCAGCAGAGATCAGGGCGGCCAAGAGACCCAGTACTTC
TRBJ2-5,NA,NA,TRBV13,CASSSLQEQTYVLTGETQYF,TGTGCCAGCAGCTCGTTACAGGAGCAGACGTACGTTTTAACGGGAGAGACCCAGTACTTC
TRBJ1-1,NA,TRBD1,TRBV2,CASRPTGWGAFF,TGTGCCAGCAGGCCGACAGGGTGGGGAGCTTTCTTT
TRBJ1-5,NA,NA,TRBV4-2,CASSRHSSGLSNQPQHF,TGTGCCAGCAGCCGTCATTCTTCAGGACTATCAAATCAGCCCCAGCATTTT
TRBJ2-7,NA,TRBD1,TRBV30,CAPPGQGALEQYF,TGTGCCCCCCCGGGACAGGGGGCGCTTGAGCAGTACTTC
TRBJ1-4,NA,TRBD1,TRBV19,CASVPGTGVEKLFF,TGTGCCAGCGTACCGGGGACAGGGGTCGAAAAACTGTTTTTT
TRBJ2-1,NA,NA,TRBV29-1,CSVRPGDEQFF,TGCAGCGTCCGCCCGGGGGACGAGCAGTTCTTC
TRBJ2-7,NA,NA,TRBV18,CASLQGTNYEQYF,TGTGCCAGTCTTCAGGGGACCAACTACGAGCAGTACTTC